This TCR beta chain is from a study of blood T cell repertoires in COVID-19. V shed 5 bases and J shed 2 bases, with 17 bases lying between them. The CDR3 has 15 amino acids. CDR1 is SGHNT and CDR2 is YYREEE in the germline V gene (reference sequence). Repertoires were generated with immunoSEQ multiplex PCR, while TCRdb's copy carries only in-frame clones and drops some. The profile shows more than 350,000 clones, over 75% of them singletons. The clonotype comes from a woman in her 30s with COVID-19, enrolled during active disease. Material: peripheral blood. This chain connects TRBV5-4 to TRBJ2-7, with TRBD2 as a possible D gene (5 bases). The CDR3 bases are TGTGCCAGCAGGACCCGGACTGGAGCCCCCTACGAGCAGTACTTC. The encoded protein is CASRTRTGAPYEQYF.